A single sample is the source of the 23 T cell receptor beta chains below, sequenced in a study of T-cell memory formation after mild COVID-19. TCRdb re-derived calls from the 5' RACE reads in MiXCR, one entry per CDR3 protein. The repertoire holds 250,000 or so distinct CDR3 sequences, 18% seen once, with 23% in the top ten. Source material: PBMCs or a T cell subset sorted from them (not recorded which). These receptors were collected from a man younger than 35 who had mild COVID-19 (a few samples of this study predate the infection). Cell type and time point are not known.

This clonotype has just a few counts. This chain uses TRBV20-1 with TRBJ2-3; D remains unclear. V dropped 0 bases and J dropped 5 bases, with 12 bases sitting between them. The CDR3 contains 14 residues. Germline V gene data show CDR1 as DFQATT and CDR2 as SNEGSKA (reference sequence). The CDR3 here is CSARDGQEIDTQYF. For the CDR3, the DNA is TGCAGTGCTAGAGATGGGCAGGAAATAGATACGCAGTATTTT.

This chain joins TRBV7-2 and TRBJ1-2, with D tentatively TRBD1 (5 bases). This CDR3 spans 13 amino acids. Germline loops: CDR1 SGHTA, CDR2 FQGNSA. Trimming removed 5 bases from V and 6 bases from J, with 13 bases in between. The CDR3 here is CASSRGRRNGYTF. The CDR3 nucleotides read TGTGCCAGCAGCAGGGGACGGAGGAATGGCTACACCTTC.

This rearrangement joins TRBV5-1 to TRBJ1-6, with D uncertain. Trimming took off 0 bases at V and 10 bases at J, with 11 bases between the two ends. Germline V gives CDR1 SGHRS, CDR2 YFSETQ. The CDR3 is made up of 14 amino acids. CDR3 region: CASSLDGFTSPLHF. The CDR3 DNA reads TGCGCCAGCAGCTTGGACGGCTTCACATCACCCCTCCACTTT.

This clonotype was picked up a small number of times. V gene TRBV28 combines with J gene TRBJ2-2; D is tentatively TRBD1 or TRBD2 (5 bases each). Trimming cost V 4 bases and J 1 base, with 19 bases left between them. Germline V lookup: CDR1 MDHEN, CDR2 SYDVKM. The CDR3 contains 18 residues. CDR3: CASSSEGEFAGNTGELFF. The DNA of the CDR3 is TGTGCCAGCAGTTCTGAAGGGGAGTTCGCGGGGAACACCGGGGAGCTGTTTTTT.

The chain links TRBV7-9 to TRBJ2-5; D tentatively fits TRBD1 or TRBD2 (6 bases each). CDR1 and CDR2 from the germline V gene are SEHNR and FQNEAQ (reference sequence). The germline V and J ends were trimmed by 5 bases and 1 base, with 14 bases remaining between them. The CDR3 runs 15 residues. The CDR3 here is CASSHGGRIQETQYF. For the CDR3, the DNA is TGTGCCAGCAGCCATGGGGGGCGGATCCAAGAGACCCAGTACTTC.

In this sample, this clonotype turned up a few times. This rearrangement joins TRBV9 to TRBJ1-5; 8 bases map to TRBD1. There are 15 residues in the CDR3. With 8 bases clipped from V and 7 bases from J, the junction kept 14 bases outside the gene matches. The germline V gene has CDR1 SGDLS and CDR2 YYNGEE. In DNA form, the CDR3 reads TGTGCCAGGAACGTAGGAGGCCAGGGGGCACAGCCCCAGCATTTT. Translation: CARNVGGQGAQPQHF.

This clonotype came up many times. The J gene is TRBJ2-1, the V gene TRBV7-2; weak D call: TRBD1 (6 bases). This CDR3 region has 15 residues. CDR1 and CDR2 from the germline V gene are SGHTA and FQGNSA. V lost 3 bases, J lost 5 bases, and 14 bases lay in between. CDR3 amino acids: CASSFTRQGNNEQFF. Written as DNA, the CDR3 is TGTGCCAGCAGCTTTACCAGGCAGGGGAACAATGAGCAGTTCTTC.

The chain joins TRBV20-1 to TRBJ2-4, with D perhaps matching TRBD2 (6 bases). CDR1 and CDR2 (germline): DFQATT, SNEGSKA (reference sequence). The CDR3 has 15 amino acids. The ends were cut back, 0 bases at V and 9 bases at J, with 18 bases in the middle. In nucleotides, the CDR3 is TGCAGTGCTAGAGACCCCAGCGGTGGACTAAGCATTCAGTACTTC. It translates to CSARDPSGGLSIQYF.

This clonotype showed up many times. The rearrangement joins TRBV15 to TRBJ2-5; TRBD2 agrees at 12 bases. The V gene's germline CDR1 is LNHNV and CDR2 YYDKDF (reference sequence). V trimming: 5 bases; J trimming: 2 bases; junction bases outside the gene matches: 3. The CDR3 length is 15 residues. The CDR3 reads CATSPGLAGQETQYF. CDR3 in DNA: TGTGCCACCAGCCCTGGACTAGCGGGGCAAGAGACCCAGTACTTC.

The chain employs TRBV12-3 or TRBV12-4 and TRBJ2-3; 9 bases agree with TRBD1. Trimming cost V 7 bases and J 6 bases; bases outside gene matches: 8. The length of the CDR3 is 14 residues. The chain's CDR3 is CASTQGTGRDTQYF. The CDR3 DNA follows: TGTGCCAGCACCCAAGGGACAGGGAGGGATACGCAGTATTTT.

This rearrangement joins TRBV15 to TRBJ2-5; tentative D call: TRBD1 (6 bases). Trimming removed 0 bases at V and 9 bases at J, with 11 bases between. CDR1 is LNHNV, CDR2 YYDKDF, per germline (reference sequence). This CDR3 region has 13 residues. The CDR3 is CATSREQGEAQYF. In nucleotides, the CDR3 is TGTGCCACCAGCAGAGAACAGGGAGAAGCCCAGTACTTC.

By frequency in the sample, this clonotype is medium-sized. The gene calls are TRBV20-1 and TRBJ2-5; TRBD2 matches at 10 bases. The V gene's germline CDR1 is DFQATT and CDR2 SNEGSKA (reference sequence). The CDR3 consists of 14 residues. The V gene end was trimmed by 6 bases and the J gene end by 0 bases; junction bases not matched to a gene: 4. The CDR3: CSATGLADQETQYF. The CDR3 region has the DNA TGCAGTGCAACAGGACTAGCGGACCAAGAGACCCAGTACTTC.

The chain joins TRBV14 to TRBJ2-3; a possible D gene is TRBD1 (6 bases). V lost 0 bases and J 4 bases, leaving 14 bases between the germline ends. CDR1 is SGHDN and CDR2 is FVKESK in the germline V gene. This CDR3 contains 16 residues. CDR3 amino acids: CASSQDHTGYADTQYF. The CDR3 region has the DNA TGTGCCAGCAGCCAAGACCACACAGGGTATGCAGATACGCAGTATTTT.

This clonotype was counted between two and nine times. The chain couples TRBV20-1 to TRBJ2-5; TRBD2 agrees at 7 bases. This CDR3 contains 13 residues. V dropped 5 bases and J dropped 7; count of bases not matched to a gene: 10. CDR1 and CDR2 from the germline V gene are DFQATT and SNEGSKA (reference sequence). The DNA of the CDR3 is TGCAGTGCTCGAGGCCGGGGGGTGGGGACCCAGTACTTC. It yields the protein CSARGRGVGTQYF.

This clonotype was found many times. This chain links TRBV5-1 with TRBJ2-3, with a weak D call TRBD1 (5 bases). The CDR3 is 14 residues long. With 0 bases removed from V and 2 bases from J, the gap between germline ends came to 7 bases. Germline loops: CDR1 SGHRS, CDR2 YFSETQ. CDR3 in amino acids: CASSLGQNTDTQYF. The CDR3 DNA is TGCGCCAGCAGCTTGGGACAGAACACAGATACGCAGTATTTT.

This clonotype was counted only a few times. The gene calls are TRBV3-1 and TRBJ2-5; 14 positions match TRBD2. V shed 1 base, J shed 0 bases, and the junction held 1 base outside the gene matches. Germline V gene lookup returns CDR1 LGHDT and CDR2 YNNKEL (reference sequence). The CDR3 contains 17 residues. The CDR3, as DNA: TGTGCCAGCAGCCAAGGACTAGCGGGGGGGTACCAAGAGACCCAGTACTTC. This codes for CASSQGLAGGYQETQYF.

This clonotype was counted between two and nine times. This sequence joins TRBV6-2 or TRBV6-3 and TRBJ2-5, with 7 bases that match TRBD2. Germline CDR1 MNHEY, CDR2 SVGEGT. J lost 3 bases, V lost 0 bases, and 10 bases had no gene match. This CDR3 is built from 17 residues. CDR3 amino acids: CASSYSHERGRKETQYF. The CDR3 coding sequence is TGTGCCAGCAGTTACTCCCACGAGCGGGGAAGAAAAGAGACCCAGTACTTC.

This clonotype occurred a few times. The chain employs TRBV7-2 and TRBJ2-7; TRBD2 agrees at 8 bases. V gave up 0 bases and J gave up 7 bases; unmatched junction bases: 8. In germline, CDR1 is SGHTA, CDR2 FQGNSA. This CDR3 is 15 amino acids long. The CDR3 DNA reads TGTGCCAGCAGCTTAGCTAGCGGGGTGACGGGGGAGCAGTACTTC. Protein: CASSLASGVTGEQYF.

This clonotype was found a few times. The chain carries TRBV7-6 and TRBJ2-1, with TRBD2 identical over 11 bases. From germline, CDR1 is SGHVS and CDR2 FNYEAQ. This CDR3 has 15 amino acids. Trimming at V came to 4 bases and at J to 8 bases, leaving 7 bases not matched to a gene. CDR3: CASSWVAGGPDEQFF. The CDR3 DNA reads as TGTGCCAGCAGCTGGGTAGCGGGGGGGCCTGATGAGCAGTTCTTC.

CDR3 sequence (DNA): TGTGCCAGCAGTTTATTTAGTGGGCGTCGGTCGGCTGAAGCTTTCTTT. Translation: CASSLFSGRRSAEAFF. The chain carries TRBV28 and TRBJ1-1, with D unclear. Germline CDR1 is MDHEN and CDR2 is SYDVKM. The CDR3 runs to 16 residues. V lost 1 base to trimming and J lost 6 bases, with 18 bases between them. Full variable domain (rest looked up from reference TRBV28 and TRBJ1-1): DVKVTQSSRYLVKRTGEKVFLECVQDMDHENMFWYRQDPGLGLRLIYFSYDVKMKEKGDIPEGYSVSREKKERFSLILESASTNQTSMYLCASSLFSGRRSAEAFFGQGTRLTVV.

V usage is TRBV29-1 and J usage is TRBJ2-5; TRBD2 agrees at 9 bases. The germline V gene encodes CDR1 SQVTM and CDR2 ANQGSEA. This CDR3 spans 13 amino acids. J gave up 4 bases and V 3 bases, and 3 bases lay outside the gene matches. CDR3 residues: CSVEVRGGETQYF. Here the CDR3 DNA reads TGCAGCGTTGAGGTGCGGGGGGGAGAGACCCAGTACTTC.

Here the CDR3 reads CASSDQAGDTQYF. The CDR3 DNA is TGTGCCAGCAGTGACCAAGCAGGAGATACGCAGTATTTT. The chain links TRBV2 to TRBJ2-3; no clear D gene. V dropped 3 bases and J dropped 5 bases, with 9 bases sitting between them. Germline CDR1 is SNHLY and CDR2 is FYNNEI. The CDR3 runs 13 residues.

This clonotype has more than one count but fewer than ten. This rearrangement joins TRBV6-5 to TRBJ1-6; D gene unclear. Trimming shortened V by 2 bases and J by 10 bases, and 12 bases separated the two germline ends. The CDR3 consists of 14 residues. CDR1 MNHEY and CDR2 SVGAGI come from the germline V gene. CDR3 amino acids: CASSYQVEGSPLHF. CDR3 bases: TGTGCCAGCAGTTACCAGGTTGAGGGATCACCCCTCCACTTT.